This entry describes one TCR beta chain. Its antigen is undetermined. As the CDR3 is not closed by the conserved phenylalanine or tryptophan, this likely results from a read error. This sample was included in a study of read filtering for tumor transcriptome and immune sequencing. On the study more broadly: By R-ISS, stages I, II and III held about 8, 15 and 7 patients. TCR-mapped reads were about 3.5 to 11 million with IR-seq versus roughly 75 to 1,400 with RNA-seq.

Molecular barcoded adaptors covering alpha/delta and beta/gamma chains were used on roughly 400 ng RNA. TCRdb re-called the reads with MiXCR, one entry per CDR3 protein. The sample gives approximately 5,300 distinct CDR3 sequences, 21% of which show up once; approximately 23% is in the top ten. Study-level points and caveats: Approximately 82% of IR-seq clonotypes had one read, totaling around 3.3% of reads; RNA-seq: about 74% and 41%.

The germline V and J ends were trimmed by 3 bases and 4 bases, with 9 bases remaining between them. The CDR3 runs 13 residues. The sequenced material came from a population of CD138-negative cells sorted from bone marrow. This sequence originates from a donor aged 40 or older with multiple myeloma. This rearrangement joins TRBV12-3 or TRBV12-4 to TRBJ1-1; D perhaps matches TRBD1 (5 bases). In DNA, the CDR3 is TGTGCCAGCAGTTTCAAGGGGTCCACTGAAGCTTTCCCG. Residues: CASSFKGSTEAFP.